This T cell receptor (beta chain) was captured in a study of blood T cell repertoires in COVID-19 (dated by TCRdb to about 2020). Looking at the study overall: Samples covering the acute and convalescent phases of COVID-19 were provided by collaborators in the United States, Italy and Spain. Where available, HLA class I and class II types were taken from metadata supplied by the sample provider and were not determined by assay-based typing. The material from the prospective study consisted of cDNA or gDNA derived from T cells, B-cell-depleted T cells, or PBMCs. Deeply sampled blood TCRbeta repertoires from subjects exposed to, actively infected with, or recovered from COVID-19 were included in the dataset. The samples were drawn from the first 160 participants of the ongoing ImmuneRACE study and from more than 1,000 subjects provided by 6 global collaborators. The repertoires were made available in a free public database intended to serve as a resource for research on the immune response to SARS-CoV-2. Nearly every sample came with metadata listing a de-identified subject ID, COVID-19 status, age in years and sex. Broad study findings and their caveats: The amount of clinical and demographic metadata varied by source and participant and was provided uncurated.

Details on this clone: There is no known antigen for this receptor. Nothing much larger sits one base from this clone, and base qualities are not available.

The immunoSEQ Assay, a bias-controlled multiplex PCR, was used to amplify TCRbeta CDR3 regions from genomic DNA. Under the source paper's analysis protocol: Nucleated cell counts per sample were estimated from amplification of reference gene primers within the assay. To quantify the absolute abundance of each unique TCRbeta CDR3 rearrangement, sequence reads were collapsed and filtered. Productive Simpson clonality was computed per sample as the square root of Simpson's diversity index over productive rearrangements. The source is immuneACCESS, and TCRdb retained only in-frame sequences with V and J called. Part of the clones is not carried over; for the studies checked, unresolved V genes explain less than half of this, and the remainder is unexplained. V, J and clone size are those of that table, while D and trimming were read from the DNA. This sample comprises some 150,000 clones, 80% to 90% of them detected only once. About 1% of the sample goes to the ten largest clones.

From the cysteine through the phenylalanine, the CDR3 covers 20 amino acids. The retained sequence is limited to the CDR3, 60 bases, with the frame set at the first base. The junction carries 18 bases between V and J, which are trimmed by 0 bases and 0 bases respectively. Sequences LGHDT (CDR1) and YNNKEL (CDR2) are obtained from the germline V gene (reference sequence). Whole blood was collected in K2EDTA tubes by collaborating institutions according to the institutions' own protocols. Collaborator samples were shipped for TCRbeta analysis as frozen whole blood, isolated PBMCs, or DNA extracted from either sample type.

Recombination connected TRBV3-1 (or the pseudogene TRBV3-2) to TRBJ1-6; no D gene is confidently identified. The sequencing input was peripheral blood. The clonotype was recovered from a man in his forties with acute or convalescent COVID-19. The CDR3 protein: CASSQDSESRPSSYNSPLHF. The base sequence is TGTGCCAGCAGCCAAGATTCGGAGAGCCGGCCTAGCTCCTATAATTCACCCCTCCACTTT.